Listed here are 5 T cell receptor beta chains from one sample, sequenced in a study of blood T cell repertoires in COVID-19 (dated by TCRdb to the early 2020s). The library was prepared using the immunoSEQ multiplex PCR assay. Not all clones reach the TCRdb copy of this immuneACCESS table, which keeps in-frame sequences only. Checked studies attribute under half of the gap to unresolved V genes and leave the rest unexplained. This sample comprises about 71,000 clones, about nine tenths of them detected only once. Of the sample, about 5.1% falls within the top ten clones. The sequencing input was peripheral blood. The origin of the receptors is a woman aged 18-35 years with acute or convalescent COVID-19.

This clone appeared a few times. This chain joins TRBV7-9 and TRBJ2-3; 9 bases align to TRBD2. Germline lookup yields CDR1 SEHNR and CDR2 FQNEAQ (reference sequence). Unmatched junction bases numbered 13, after V lost 5 bases and J lost 4 bases. The CDR3 consists of 17 residues. CDR3 protein: CASSPKRLAGSADTQYF. CDR3 bases: TGTGCCAGCAGCCCCAAGCGGCTAGCGGGGAGTGCAGATACGCAGTATTTT.

This chain connects TRBV7-8 to TRBJ2-3; no clear D. This CDR3 is built from 16 residues. Trimming took off 5 bases at V and 0 bases at J, with 15 bases between the two ends. Germline CDR1 is SGHVS and CDR2 is FQNEAQ. The CDR3 spells CASSRGSLGSTDTQYF. The CDR3, as DNA: TGTGCCAGCAGCCGAGGCTCTCTCGGTAGCACAGATACGCAGTATTTT.

Points on this clone: One junction end does not reproduce the germline sequence, and a read error may be involved. The chain uses TRBV27 and TRBJ1-4, with 10 bases aligning to TRBD1. The CDR3 loop spans 15 amino acids. The germline V gene has CDR1 MNHEY and CDR2 SMNVEV (reference sequence). The CDR3 DNA is TGTGCCAGCAGTGTATCCGGGACAGGGGTAAGAAAACTGTTTTTT. This sequence encodes CASSVSGTGVRKLFF.

The V and J genes are TRBV29-1 and TRBJ1-1, with TRBD1 identical over 10 bases. The CDR3 length is 13 residues. J was trimmed by 4 bases and V by 6 bases; bases with no gene match: 5. Per germline, CDR1 SQVTM and CDR2 ANQGSEA. CDR3 amino acids: CSVAGQGSTEAFF. CDR3 nucleotides: TGCAGCGTGGCGGGACAGGGGTCCACTGAAGCTTTCTTT.

J is TRBJ1-5 and V is TRBV19; TRBD1 might be the D (5 bases). The CDR3 totals 14 residues. Germline CDR1 reads LNHDA; CDR2 reads SQIVND (reference sequence). V was trimmed by 5 bases and J by 3 bases, leaving 11 bases between them. The CDR3 loop is CASSLQGYNQPQHF. For the CDR3, the DNA is TGTGCCAGTAGTCTCCAGGGTTACAATCAGCCCCAGCATTTT.